This record concerns one TCR beta chain sequence. Its target is not known. PCR used 60 Vbeta primers and 13 Jbeta primers. Here immunoSEQ multiplex PCR was the method, and the copy in TCRdb shows in-frame clones only, minus some. Of 80,000 to 95,000 clones in the sample, approximately 57% were seen once. The sample is drawn from a study of cytomegalovirus exposure and HLA in healthy donors. Study outcomes and limitations: According to an earlier analysis, most TCR beta V segments yielded productive rearrangements about 90% or about 30% of the time. The authors listed 150 to 200 TCR beta chains as cytomegalovirus-associated. Fewer N-insertions than the roughly 670-donor mean were reportedly shown by an Asian-associated ancestry cluster in a later analysis.

The CDR3 is made up of 13 amino acids. J gave up 7 bases and V 7 bases, and 8 bases lay outside the gene matches. Germline CDR1 is SQVTM and CDR2 is ANQGSEA. The donors, nominally healthy at sampling, likely had unrecorded immune exposures. This sequence was found in a woman between 25 and 40 years old in good health and CMV-seronegative. Sequencing input: PBMCs. V and J are TRBV29-1 and TRBJ1-5, with 9 bases identical to TRBD1. The CDR3 here is CSAGTGKGQPQHF. The DNA for the CDR3 is TGCAGCGCCGGGACAGGGAAAGGGCAGCCCCAGCATTTT. The variable domain in full, with the rest retrieved from reference TRBV29-1 and TRBJ1-5, is SAVISQKPSRDICQRGTSLTIQCQVDSQVTMMFWYRQQPGQSLTLIATANQGSEATYESGFVIDKFPISRPNLTFSTLTVSNMSPEDSSIYLCSAGTGKGQPQHFGDGTRLSIL.